The rows below give T cell receptor beta chains drawn from one sample of a study of T cells in Graves' hyperthyroidism and ophthalmopathy. One entry per CDR3 protein, called by TCRdb with MiXCR from the multiplex PCR reads. The data hold approximately 590,000 distinct CDR3 sequences, with around a sixth observed a single time. Sequenced sample: blood. The receptors stem from a woman in her thirties with Graves' hyperthyroidism. CDR3s include the opening cysteine and the closing phenylalanine or tryptophan. D genes are given only for firm matches. Expanded clones get a size class; other rows say once, few or many, or leave the size out.

abundance,d_gene,j_gene,v_gene,CDR3aa,CDR3nt
many,TRBD1,TRBJ1-2,TRBV2,CASSDDRGDYGYTF,TGTGCCAGCAGTGACGACAGGGGGGACTATGGCTACACCTTC
many,TRBD2,TRBJ2-7,TRBV5-1,CASSLRTSSGYEQYF,TGCGCCAGCAGCTTGAGGACTAGCAGCGGCTACGAGCAGTACTTC
many,.,TRBJ2-3,TRBV18,CASSPRPTDTQYF,TGTGCCAGCTCACCCCGACCCACAGATACGCAGTATTTT
many,TRBD2,TRBJ2-1,TRBV27,CASSLSARENYNEQFF,TGTGCCAGCAGTTTAAGTGCGCGGGAGAACTACAATGAGCAGTTCTTC
.,.,TRBJ1-4,TRBV20-1,CSASRGGTNEKLFF,TGCAGTGCTAGCCGCGGGGGAACTAATGAAAAACTGTTTTTT
.,TRBD2,TRBJ2-3,TRBV27,CASTLLLAGGPGTQYF,TGTGCCAGCACCCTTCTTCTAGCGGGAGGGCCGGGTACGCAGTATTTT
many,TRBD1,TRBJ2-1,TRBV2,CASSEGAQLRDRVYFEQFF,TGTGCCAGCAGTGAAGGGGCCCAGCTCAGGGACAGGGTCTACTTTGAGCAGTTCTTC
few,TRBD2,TRBJ2-3,TRBV19,CASSTGTSGLTDTQYF,TGTGCCAGTAGTACGGGGACTAGCGGCCTCACAGATACGCAGTATTTT
many,TRBD1,TRBJ2-1,TRBV6-5,CASSYSPGQGSTEQFF,TGTGCCAGCAGTTACTCACCGGGACAGGGGTCTACTGAGCAGTTCTTC
many,.,TRBJ1-6,TRBV20-1,CSAQSGTAYSPLHF,TGCAGTGCTCAAAGCGGGACCGCATATTCACCCCTCCACTTT
many,.,TRBJ2-2,TRBV30,CAWSDGAGELFF,TGTGCCTGGAGTGATGGGGCCGGGGAGCTGTTTTTT
.,.,TRBJ2-7,TRBV6-1,CASLAPRPPYEQYF,TGTGCCAGCCTTGCCCCCAGGCCTCCCTACGAGCAGTACTTC
few,.,TRBJ2-7,TRBV7-9,CASSYPTTREYEQYF,TGTGCCAGCAGTTACCCCACAACTAGGGAGTACGAGCAGTACTTC
.,.,TRBJ1-4,TRBV12-3/TRBV12-4,CASSLGWQENEKLFF,TGTGCCAGCAGTTTAGGTTGGCAGGAAAATGAAAAACTGTTTTTT
.,.,TRBJ2-2,TRBV9,CASSAGTFEGTGELFF,TGTGCCAGCAGCGCCGGGACCTTCGAGGGGACCGGGGAGCTGTTTTTT
many,.,TRBJ1-2,TRBV6-5,CASSYPNPPYGYTF,TGTGCCAGCAGTTACCCTAACCCCCCCTATGGCTACACCTTC
once,TRBD1,TRBJ2-3,TRBV5-6,CASSQTGGRADTQYF,TGCGCCAGCAGCCAAACAGGGGGCCGCGCAGATACGCAGTATTTT
many,TRBD2,TRBJ2-1,TRBV28,CASSFFAGGYNEQFF,TGTGCCAGCAGTTTTTTCGCGGGAGGCTACAATGAGCAGTTCTTC
few,TRBD1,TRBJ1-2,TRBV9,CASTSQTGVLGYTF,TGTGCCAGCACCAGTCAGACAGGGGTTCTTGGCTACACCTTC
many,TRBD2,TRBJ2-5,TRBV29-1,CSVGPSGGTQYF,TGCAGCGTTGGACCTTCGGGAGGGACCCAGTACTTC
few,TRBD2,TRBJ2-1,TRBV6-2/TRBV6-3,CASSSGSFYNEQFF,TGTGCCAGCTCTAGCGGGAGCTTTTACAATGAGCAGTTCTTC
.,.,TRBJ2-3,TRBV18,CASSPLMKDSGTDTQYF,TGTGCCAGCTCACCACTGATGAAGGACAGTGGCACAGATACGCAGTATTTT
few,TRBD2,TRBJ2-3,TRBV7-3,CASSLSPGLAGGPIDTQYF,TGTGCCAGCAGCTTATCTCCAGGACTAGCGGGAGGGCCCATAGATACGCAGTATTTT